This T cell receptor (beta chain) was sequenced in a study of T cells after yellow fever vaccination. Study-level information: Each low-cell-number fraction was prepared by means of SMART-Seq v4 Ultra Low Input.

With 2 bases clipped from V and 4 bases from J, the junction kept 11 bases outside the gene matches. In germline, CDR1 is SGHRS, CDR2 YFSETQ. CDR3 size: 16 residues. This clonotype was seen a handful of times. The antigen is undetermined. Study outcomes and limitations: Just a small share of clonotypes turned up in the CD4 compartment as well as the CD8 compartment. Re-detected after boosting: most primary clones, around 97% of CD4 and 88% of CD8.

5'RACE template switching produced TCR cDNA carrying a universal primer site and UMIs. Via MiXCR, TCRdb re-called the 5' RACE reads, giving one row per CDR3 protein. The data hold 200,000 to 300,000 distinct CDR3 sequences, with approximately 13% observed a single time. The source material was CD4+ T cells sorted from PBMCs, sampled 45 days after the yellow fever booster vaccination. This chain joins TRBV5-1 and TRBJ2-5, with TRBD2 matching over 7 bases. This clonotype was sampled from a man aged 30 to 39 who received the YFV17D yellow fever vaccine. The CDR3 is CASSFANSGGGETQYF. The CDR3, as DNA: TGCGCCAGCAGCTTCGCTAATTCGGGGGGAGGAGAGACCCAGTACTTC.